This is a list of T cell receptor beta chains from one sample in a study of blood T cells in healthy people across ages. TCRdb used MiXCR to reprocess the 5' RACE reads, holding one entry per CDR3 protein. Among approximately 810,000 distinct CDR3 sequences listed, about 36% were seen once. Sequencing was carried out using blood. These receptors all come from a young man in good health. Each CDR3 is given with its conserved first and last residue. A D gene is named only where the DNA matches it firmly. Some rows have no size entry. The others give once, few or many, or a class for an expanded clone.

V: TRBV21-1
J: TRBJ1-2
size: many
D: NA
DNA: TGTGCCAGCAGCTCCCGGGACAGGGTCGTCCCGAGCCCATATGGCTACACCTTC
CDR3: CASSSRDRVVPSPYGYTF

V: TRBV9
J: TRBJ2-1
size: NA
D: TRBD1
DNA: TGTGCCAGCAGCGTTAGTACAGGGGACGCTGAGCAGTTCTTC
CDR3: CASSVSTGDAEQFF

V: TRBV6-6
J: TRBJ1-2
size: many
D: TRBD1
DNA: TGTGCCAGCAGTAGGCAGGGGGGCGCGGAACCATGGAGCTACACCTTC
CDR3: CASSRQGGAEPWSYTF

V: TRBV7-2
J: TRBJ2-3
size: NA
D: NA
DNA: TGTGCCAGCAGCTTACTGGCGGGGAAAGGAGCAGATACGCAGTATTTT
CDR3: CASSLLAGKGADTQYF

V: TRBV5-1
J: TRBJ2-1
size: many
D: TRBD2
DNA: TGCGCCAGCAGCGAGCGGGAGCTCAATGAGCAGTTCTTC
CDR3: CASSERELNEQFF

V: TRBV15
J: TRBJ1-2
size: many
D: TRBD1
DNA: TGTGCCACCAGCAGGGGGGACAGGTCCTATGGCTACACCTTC
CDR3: CATSRGDRSYGYTF

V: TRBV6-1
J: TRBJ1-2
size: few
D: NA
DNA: TGTGCCAGCACCGATGGGGGACTGCACTATGGCTACACCTTC
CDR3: CASTDGGLHYGYTF

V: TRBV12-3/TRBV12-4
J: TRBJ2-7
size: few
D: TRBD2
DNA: TGTGCCAGCAGTTTCTCTAGCGGGGGGGCCTACAATGAGCAGTACTTC
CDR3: CASSFSSGGAYNEQYF

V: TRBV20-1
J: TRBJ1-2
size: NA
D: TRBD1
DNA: TGCAGTGCTTTGACGGGGGACAGGGCTGACTATGGCTACACCTTC
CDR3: CSALTGDRADYGYTF

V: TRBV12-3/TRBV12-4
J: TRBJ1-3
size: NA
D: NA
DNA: TGTGCCAGCAACCCGGGCGGAAACACCATATATTTT
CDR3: CASNPGGNTIYF